This T cell receptor beta chain was documented in a study of T-cell memory formation after mild COVID-19. About the research overall: There were largely donor-specific TCR clusters.

Only a few counts were recorded for this clonotype. Its specificity is not known. Study conclusions and caveats: CD4+ contracting clones were mainly CM and EM; CD8+ ones, EMRA. Cross-reactive memory appears to have joined, as suggested by some responding clones showing up in pre-infection memory. Balance between CD4 and CD8 was seen in clones contracting day 15 to 85, and a CD4+ lean was seen in later expanders.

The CDR3 has 13 residues. The ends were cut back, 2 bases at V and 1 base at J, with 4 bases in the middle. Via MiXCR, TCRdb re-called the 5' RACE reads, giving one row per CDR3 protein. The sample has approximately 150,000 distinct CDR3 sequences, 13% to 15% seen once. J is TRBJ2-3 and V is TRBV12-3 or TRBV12-4; D is ambiguous. Source material: PBMCs or a T cell subset sorted from them (not recorded which). The sequence was collected from an adult woman who had mild COVID-19 (a few samples of this study predate the infection). Cell type and time point are not known. CDR3 DNA: TGTGCCAGCAGTTTATGGGGCACAGATACGCAGTATTTT. Encoded protein: CASSLWGTDTQYF.